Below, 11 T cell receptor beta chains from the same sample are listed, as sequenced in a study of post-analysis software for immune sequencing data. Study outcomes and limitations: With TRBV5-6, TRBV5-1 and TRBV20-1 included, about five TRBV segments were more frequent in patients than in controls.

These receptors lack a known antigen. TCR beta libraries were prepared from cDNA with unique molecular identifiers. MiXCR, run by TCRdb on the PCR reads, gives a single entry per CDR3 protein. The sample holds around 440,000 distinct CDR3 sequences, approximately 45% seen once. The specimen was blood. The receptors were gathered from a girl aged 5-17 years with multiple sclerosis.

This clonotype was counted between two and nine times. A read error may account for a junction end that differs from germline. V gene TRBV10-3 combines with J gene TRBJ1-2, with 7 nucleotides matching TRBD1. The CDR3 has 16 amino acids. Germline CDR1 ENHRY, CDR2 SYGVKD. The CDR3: CVISDTTGVLDYGYTF. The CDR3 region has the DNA TGTGTCATCAGTGATACCACAGGGGTATTGGACTATGGCTACACCTTC.

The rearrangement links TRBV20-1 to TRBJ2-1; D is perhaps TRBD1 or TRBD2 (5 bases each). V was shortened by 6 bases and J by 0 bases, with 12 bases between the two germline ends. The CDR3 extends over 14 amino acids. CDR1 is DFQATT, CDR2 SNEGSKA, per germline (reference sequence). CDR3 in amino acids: CSAFGGNSYNEQFF. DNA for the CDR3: TGCAGTGCCTTTGGGGGTAACTCCTACAATGAGCAGTTCTTC.

CDR3 in amino acids: CASSAALAGAYEQYF. The CDR3 nucleotides are TGTGCCAGCAGCGCTGCACTAGCGGGGGCCTACGAGCAGTACTTC. The chain links TRBV7-3 to TRBJ2-7, with TRBD2 matching 11 bases. CDR3 size: 15 residues. V dropped 5 bases and J dropped 2; count of bases not matched to a gene: 5. From germline, CDR1 is SGHTA and CDR2 FQGTGA.

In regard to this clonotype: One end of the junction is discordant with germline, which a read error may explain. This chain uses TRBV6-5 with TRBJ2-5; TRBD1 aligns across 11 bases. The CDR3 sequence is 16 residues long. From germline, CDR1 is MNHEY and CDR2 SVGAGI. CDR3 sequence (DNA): TGTGCCAACAGTCAGGAGGACAGGGGGCGCAGAGAGACCCAGTACTTC. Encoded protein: CANSQEDRGRRETQYF.

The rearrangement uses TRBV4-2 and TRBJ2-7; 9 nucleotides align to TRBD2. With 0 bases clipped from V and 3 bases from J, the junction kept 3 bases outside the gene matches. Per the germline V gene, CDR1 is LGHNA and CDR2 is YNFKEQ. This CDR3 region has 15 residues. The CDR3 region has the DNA TGTGCCAGCAGCCAAGATGTAGCGGGAGACTACGAGCAGTACTTC. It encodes CASSQDVAGDYEQYF.

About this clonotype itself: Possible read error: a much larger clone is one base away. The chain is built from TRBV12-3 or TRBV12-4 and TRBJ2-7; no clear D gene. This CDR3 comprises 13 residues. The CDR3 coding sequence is TGTGCCAGCAGTTTTGTTGGCTCCTACAAGCAGTACTTC. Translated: CASSFVGSYKQYF.

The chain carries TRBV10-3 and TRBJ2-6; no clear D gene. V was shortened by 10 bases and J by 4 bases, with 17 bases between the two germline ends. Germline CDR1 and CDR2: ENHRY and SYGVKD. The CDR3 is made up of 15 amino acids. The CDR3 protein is CATAIVAAGANVLTF. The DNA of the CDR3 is TGTGCCACGGCCATAGTGGCCGCGGGGGCCAACGTCCTGACTTTC.

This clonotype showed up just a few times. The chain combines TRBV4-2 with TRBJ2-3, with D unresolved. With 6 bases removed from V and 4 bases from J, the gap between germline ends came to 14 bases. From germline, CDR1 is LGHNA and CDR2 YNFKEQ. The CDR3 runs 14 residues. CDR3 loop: CASSPRLAADTQYF. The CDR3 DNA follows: TGTGCCAGCAGTCCCCGACTTGCGGCAGATACGCAGTATTTT.

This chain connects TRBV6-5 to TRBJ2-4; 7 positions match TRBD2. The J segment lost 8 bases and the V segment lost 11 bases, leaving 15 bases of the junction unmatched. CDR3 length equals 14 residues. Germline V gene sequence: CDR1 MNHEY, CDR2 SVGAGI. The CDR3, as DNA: TGTGCCGGCACCGAGACGGGGGGTAGGGACATTCAGTACTTC. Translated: CAGTETGGRDIQYF.

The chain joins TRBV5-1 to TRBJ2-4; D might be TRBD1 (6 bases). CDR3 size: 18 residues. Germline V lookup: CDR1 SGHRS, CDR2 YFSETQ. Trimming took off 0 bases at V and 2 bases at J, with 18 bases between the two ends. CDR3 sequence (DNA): TGCGCCAGCAGCTTGGACCCTTTACAGGGTGAATCCAAAAACATTCAGTACTTC. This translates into CASSLDPLQGESKNIQYF.

CDR3 DNA: TGTGCCAGCAGTTTGCGGGGTTCTCGGAACATTCAGTACTTC. Its protein is CASSLRGSRNIQYF. The chain recombines TRBV27 with TRBJ2-4, with a weak D call TRBD2 (6 bases). CDR3 size: 14 residues. Germline CDR1 and CDR2: MNHEY and SMNVEV (reference sequence). V gave up 3 bases and J gave up 7 bases, with 13 bases separating them.